This passage covers 11 T cell receptor beta chains from one sample sequenced in a study of blood T cell repertoires in COVID-19. The repertoire was sequenced with immunoSEQ multiplex PCR; TCRdb's copy has only in-frame clones and lacks some. Of some 300,000 clones listed, 87% are singletons. The sample was peripheral blood. All receptors come from a man in his late teens or twenties with active or convalescent COVID-19.

The chain employs TRBV18 and TRBJ1-5; D gene ambiguous. From germline, CDR1 is KGHSH and CDR2 LQKENI. This CDR3 region has 14 residues. Trimming took off 2 bases at V and 4 bases at J, with 9 bases between the two ends. CDR3 DNA sequence: TGTGCCAGCTCACCAGCCGCGGGGAATCAGCCCCAGCATTTT. This encodes CASSPAAGNQPQHF.

This rearrangement joins TRBV7-3 to TRBJ2-1; TRBD1 matches at 7 bases. This CDR3 is built from 13 residues. The J segment lost 8 bases and the V segment lost 4 bases, leaving 5 bases of the junction unmatched. CDR1 and CDR2 (germline): SGHTA, FQGTGA. The CDR3 here is CASSSQGWDEQFF. For the CDR3, the DNA is TGTGCCAGCAGCTCACAGGGGTGGGATGAGCAGTTCTTC.

J is TRBJ2-7 and V is TRBV27, with 8 bases fitting TRBD2. The V gene end was trimmed by 5 bases and the J gene end by 1 base; junction bases not matched to a gene: 7. In germline, CDR1 is MNHEY, CDR2 SMNVEV (reference sequence). The length of the CDR3 is 15 residues. DNA of the CDR3: TGTGCCAGCAGTACAAGACTAGCGCCGTCCTACGAGCAGTACTTC. Amino acids: CASSTRLAPSYEQYF.

The chain couples TRBV9 to TRBJ1-3, with 9 bases lining up with TRBD1. CDR1 SGDLS and CDR2 YYNGEE come from the germline V gene. The CDR3 has 17 residues. Unmatched junction bases numbered 6, after V lost 2 bases and J lost 0 bases. The CDR3: CASSVLAGQGSGNTIYF. CDR3 DNA: TGTGCCAGCAGCGTTTTGGCGGGACAGGGCTCTGGAAACACCATATATTTT.

This sequence joins TRBV12-5 and TRBJ2-3; a weak D match, TRBD2 (6 bases). Per the germline V gene, CDR1 is LGHNT and CDR2 is FRNRAP. This CDR3 contains 17 residues. Trimming removed 4 bases at V and 3 bases at J, with 20 bases between. CDR3 amino acids: CASGWPVVAGLTDTQYF. The DNA of the CDR3 is TGTGCTAGTGGTTGGCCAGTTGTGGCGGGGCTAACAGATACGCAGTATTTT.

The CDR3 here is CASSLGVGASSYEQYF. CDR3 in DNA: TGCGCCAGCAGCTTGGGGGTAGGGGCGAGCTCCTACGAGCAGTACTTC. The chain joins TRBV5-1 to TRBJ2-7; a possible D gene is TRBD1 (5 bases). Per the germline V gene, CDR1 is SGHRS and CDR2 is YFSETQ. V lost 0 bases and J lost 0, with 13 bases in between. The CDR3 totals 16 residues.

V gene TRBV29-1 combines with J gene TRBJ2-1, with D perhaps TRBD2 (6 bases). The CDR3 runs to 12 residues. Per the germline V gene, CDR1 is SQVTM and CDR2 is ANQGSEA. V was pared by 6 bases and J by 4 bases, with 10 bases between. The CDR3 sequence is CSVGTRYNEQFF. The CDR3 DNA sequence: TGCAGCGTAGGGACTCGTTACAATGAGCAGTTCTTC.

The chain employs TRBV7-2 and TRBJ2-1; possibly TRBD2 for D (5 bases). CDR1 is SGHTA, CDR2 FQGNSA, per germline. This CDR3 is 18 amino acids long. The V end lost 1 base, the J end lost 1 base, and 17 bases lay between the germline ends. The CDR3: CASSLGVTSSGSYNEQFF. CDR3 in DNA: TGTGCCAGCAGCTTAGGTGTGACCTCGAGCGGATCCTACAATGAGCAGTTCTTC. Full variable domain (rest looked up from reference TRBV7-2 and TRBJ2-1): GAGVSQSPSNKVTEKGKDVELRCDPISGHTALYWYRQSLGQGLEFLIYFQGNSAPDKSGLPSDRFSAERTGGSVSTLTIQRTQQEDSAVYLCASSLGVTSSGSYNEQFFGPGTRLTVL.

The rearrangement joins TRBV7-2 to TRBJ1-4; 7 bases map to TRBD1. CDR1 and CDR2 (germline): SGHTA, FQGNSA. The ends lost 5 bases at V and 5 bases at J; junction bases unmatched: 8. CDR3 length: 15 residues. The CDR3 protein is CASSPRTGVNEKLFF. For the CDR3, the DNA is TGTGCCAGCAGCCCTCGGACAGGAGTCAATGAAAAACTGTTTTTT. Full variable domain (rest looked up from reference TRBV7-2 and TRBJ1-4): GAGVSQSPSNKVTEKGKDVELRCDPISGHTALYWYRQSLGQGLEFLIYFQGNSAPDKSGLPSDRFSAERTGGSVSTLTIQRTQQEDSAVYLCASSPRTGVNEKLFFGSGTQLSVL.

This clone occurred once. The rearrangement links TRBV7-9 to TRBJ1-5; D is possibly TRBD1 (5 bases). Germline loops: CDR1 SEHNR, CDR2 FQNEAQ (reference sequence). There are 15 residues in the CDR3. Trimming stripped 1 base from V and 1 base from J, with 8 bases between. Here the CDR3 DNA reads TGTGCCAGCAGCTTAGGAGCAGGGAGCAATCAGCCCCAGCATTTT. This sequence encodes CASSLGAGSNQPQHF.

V gene TRBV11-3 combines with J gene TRBJ2-3; tentatively, D is TRBD1 (5 bases). With 1 base removed from V and 4 bases from J, the gap between germline ends came to 12 bases. The CDR3 spans 15 residues. Germline V gene lookup returns CDR1 SGHNT and CDR2 YENEEA. The CDR3 DNA reads as TGTGCCAGCAGCTTAGGGGGCGCCCAGGCAGATACGCAGTATTTT. The encoded protein is CASSLGGAQADTQYF.